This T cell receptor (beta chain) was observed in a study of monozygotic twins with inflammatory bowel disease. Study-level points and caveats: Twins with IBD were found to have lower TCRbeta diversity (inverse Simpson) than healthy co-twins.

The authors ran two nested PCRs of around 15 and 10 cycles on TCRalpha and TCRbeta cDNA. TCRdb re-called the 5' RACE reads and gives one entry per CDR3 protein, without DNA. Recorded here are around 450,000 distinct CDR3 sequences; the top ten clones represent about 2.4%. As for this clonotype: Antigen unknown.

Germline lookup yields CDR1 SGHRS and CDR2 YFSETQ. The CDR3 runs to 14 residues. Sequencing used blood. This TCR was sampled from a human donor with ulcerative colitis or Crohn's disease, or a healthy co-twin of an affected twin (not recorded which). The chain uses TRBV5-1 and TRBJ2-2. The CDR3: CASSYLGFDGELFF.